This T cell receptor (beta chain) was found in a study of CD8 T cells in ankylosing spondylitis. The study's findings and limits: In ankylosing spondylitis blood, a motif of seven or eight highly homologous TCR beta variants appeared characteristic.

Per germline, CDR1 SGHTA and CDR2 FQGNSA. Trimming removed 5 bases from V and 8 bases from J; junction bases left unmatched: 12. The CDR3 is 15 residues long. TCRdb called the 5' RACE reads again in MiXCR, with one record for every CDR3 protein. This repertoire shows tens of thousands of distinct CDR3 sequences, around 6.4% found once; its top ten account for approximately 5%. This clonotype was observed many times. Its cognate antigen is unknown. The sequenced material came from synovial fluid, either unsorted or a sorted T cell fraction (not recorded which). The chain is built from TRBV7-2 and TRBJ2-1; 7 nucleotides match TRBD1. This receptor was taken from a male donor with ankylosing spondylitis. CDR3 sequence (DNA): TGTGCCAGCAGCCGGAACAGGGGCGAGACGCATGAGCAGTTCTTC. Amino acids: CASSRNRGETHEQFF.